This TCR beta chain was obtained from a study of blood T cell repertoires in COVID-19 (dated by TCRdb to 2018 to 2020). In terms of the full investigation: Samples from collaborators originated in the United States, Italy and Spain and spanned both the acute and convalescent phases of COVID-19. The prospective study material was composed of cDNA or gDNA derived from T cells, B-cell-depleted T cells, or PBMCs. Subjects who had been exposed to COVID-19, were actively infected with it, or had recovered from it provided the deeply sampled blood TCRbeta repertoires that made up the dataset. A freely available public database, intended as a resource for researchers studying the immune response to SARS-CoV-2, is where the repertoires were released. Samples came from the ongoing ImmuneRACE study (first 160 participants) plus 1,254 subjects from 6 global collaborators. A de-identified subject ID, COVID-19 status, age in years and sex were almost always included in the sample metadata. HLA class I and class II types, where available, came from metadata supplied by the sample provider rather than from assay-based typing.

Results the study describes overall, beyond this receptor: How much clinical and demographic metadata was included differed by source and by participant, and the metadata was provided uncurated.

TCRbeta CDR3 regions were amplified from genomic DNA by means of the immunoSEQ Assay, a bias-controlled multiplex PCR. Per the original workflow: Within the assay, amplification of reference gene primers was used to estimate how many nucleated cells each sample contained. Sequence reads were collapsed and filtered to measure the absolute abundance of every unique TCRbeta CDR3 rearrangement. For each sample, productive Simpson clonality was calculated by taking the square root of Simpson's diversity index across productive rearrangements. TCRdb re-hosts the immuneACCESS table, in-frame sequences only. Its copies lack some clones; in the studies checked, an unresolved V gene accounts for under half of them, and the cause for the rest is not known. That table supplies the V and J calls and clone size; D and trimming were determined from the DNA. This sample gives 30,000 to 40,000 clones in total; around 90% of them show up just once. The top ten clonotypes cover 20% to 30% of the sample.

Each collaborating institution followed its own protocols to collect whole blood in K2EDTA tubes. For TCRbeta analysis, collaborator samples were shipped as frozen whole blood, as isolated PBMCs, or as DNA extracted from either sample type. This clone appeared once. It lacks a known antigen. Base-call qualities are not available, and no considerably larger clone is one nucleotide away. This clonotype was obtained from a man in his 60s with active or convalescent COVID-19. Sequencing input: peripheral blood.

Read as DNA, the sequence is TGTGCCAGCAGTCGAACATTACCGGATACGCAGTATTTT. Translation gives CASSRTLPDTQYF. The sequence is built from TRBV6-5 and TRBJ2-3, with no confident D gene call. The germline V gene provides CDR1 MNHEY and CDR2 SVGAGI. V gives up 5 bases and J gives up 6 bases, and the segment between their germline ends measures 12 bases. The CDR3 spans 13 residues, from the cysteine through the phenylalanine. Kept here is only the CDR3 DNA, which spans 39 bases and is read in frame from base 1.